This TCR beta chain emerged from a study of shared clonotypes between healthy human individuals. Overall study context: Donor composition was a couple of women and a few men, aged 18 to 49.

This CDR3 spans 18 amino acids. Trimming removed 0 bases from V and 8 bases from J, with 26 bases in between. CDR1 SGHRS and CDR2 YFSETQ come from the germline V gene. Study-level points and caveats: Depth was large, yet rarefaction showed that sorted-subset sequencing was incomplete. Among non-shared clonotypes, generation probabilities were lower than among those shared by all four donors. The study generally estimated greater richness for naive than memory subsets.

Of note for this clone: Antigen: not known.

Using immunoSEQ multiplex PCR, the repertoire was profiled, and TCRdb retains in-frame clones only, with some absent. The profile covers around 2.5 million clones, with under 95% appearing a single time and around 0.4% taken by the ten largest. The sequenced material came from naive CD4+ T cells from PBMCs. The subset was: CD45RA+ positively selected. The sequence came from a young man in good health. Some clones in this sample may be carry-over from other donors' samples. The chain is built from TRBV5-1 and TRBJ1-1; TRBD1 is a possible D gene (6 bases). CDR3 region: CASSLAGSTREGGREAFF. The CDR3 nucleotides are TGCGCCAGCAGCTTGGCGGGATCAACGCGTGAAGGGGGGCGGGAAGCTTTCTTT.